This TCR beta chain is drawn from a study of TIL therapy for anti-PD-1-resistant metastatic lung cancer. Concerning this clone: The target antigen is unknown.

Regarding the study as a whole: TIL cultures after expansion showed higher clonality and lower diversity than baseline tumor (median around 5.9% vs 31%).

This was the immunoSEQ v3 assay. TCRdb keeps only in-frame clones here, not all; method: immunoSEQ multiplex PCR. The data show about 100,000 clones, 55% to 75% seen once. Trimming pared 5 bases from V and 6 bases from J, leaving 5 bases between. CDR3 length equals 11 residues. Looked up from germline, CDR1 is MNHNY and CDR2 is SVGAGI (reference sequence). Regarding time point: pre-treatment sample, taken before nivolumab and TIL therapy. Pleural nodules or supraclavicular lymph nodes made up most of the excised metastases sampled. Specimen: tumor tissue, collected at baseline. The sequence was obtained from a person aged 25-85 years with non-small cell lung cancer. The gene calls are TRBV6-6 and TRBJ2-1; the D is unclear. This chain's CDR3 is CASSPLNEQFF. The CDR3 DNA sequence: TGTGCCAGCAGTCCTCTCAATGAGCAGTTCTTC.